These 10 T cell receptor beta chains came from one sample sequenced in a study of blood T cell repertoires in COVID-19. Data came from immunoSEQ multiplex PCR; TCRdb stores just in-frame clones and leaves some out. The table records approximately 90,000 clones, roughly nine tenths of them present only once. Sequenced sample: peripheral blood. These receptors all stem from a man over 45 with acute or convalescent COVID-19.

As for this clone: The junction does not match germline at one end; this may be a read error. Distinct nucleotide sequences in the sample also encode this CDR3. The chain is built from TRBV30 and TRBJ1-1, with 7 bases fitting TRBD1. The CDR3 is 14 amino acids. Germline V gene sequence: CDR1 GTSNPN, CDR2 SVGIG (reference sequence). Here the CDR3 reads CAWSVKRGHTEAFF. Written as DNA, the CDR3 is TGTGCCTGGAGTGTAAAAAGGGGGCACACTGAGGCTTTCTTT.

CDR3 protein: CASSPGTGAAYSNQPQHF. CDR3 sequence (DNA): TGCGCCAGCAGCCCCGGGACAGGGGCCGCCTATAGCAATCAGCCCCAGCATTTT. The chain carries TRBV5-1 and TRBJ1-5, with 10 bases that match TRBD1. Germline-derived CDR1 and CDR2 are SGHRS and YFSETQ. The CDR3 has 18 residues. V shed 4 bases and J 0 bases; nucleotides not matched to a gene: 10. The variable domain in full, completed from reference TRBV5-1 and TRBJ1-5, reads KAGVTQTPRYLIKTRGQQVTLSCSPISGHRSVSWYQQTPGQGLQFLFEYFSETQRNKGNFPGRFSGRQFSNSRSEMNVSTLELGDSALYLCASSPGTGAAYSNQPQHFGDGTRLSIL.

Regarding this clone: Other DNA sequences in the same sample also yield this CDR3. This rearrangement joins TRBV15 to TRBJ1-2, with 8 bases identical to TRBD1. The CDR3 runs 14 residues. With V trimmed by 3 bases and J by 4 bases, 4 bases remained unmatched. Germline loops: CDR1 LNHNV, CDR2 YYDKDF (reference sequence). The CDR3 spells CATSRDRVGYGYTF. The CDR3, as DNA: TGTGCCACCAGCAGGGACAGGGTGGGCTATGGCTACACCTTC.

The chain is built from TRBV6-5 and TRBJ1-3; D is uncertain. CDR1 is MNHEY, CDR2 SVGAGI, per germline. The length of the CDR3 is 16 residues. V lost 0 bases to trimming and J lost 0 bases, with 9 bases between them. CDR3 residues: CASSYSGRFSGNTIYF. The CDR3 nucleotides read TGTGCCAGCAGTTACTCGGGGAGGTTCTCTGGAAACACCATATATTTT.

The rearrangement uses TRBV28 and TRBJ1-5, with TRBD1 as a possible D gene (5 bases). The germline V gene has CDR1 MDHEN and CDR2 SYDVKM. The CDR3 covers 15 residues. Trimming took off 6 bases at V and 7 bases at J, with 19 bases between the two ends. The DNA of the CDR3 is TGTGCCAGCAGGGAGCGGGTCCTGAAGGGGCAGCCCCAGCATTTT. It translates to CASRERVLKGQPQHF.

The chain recombines TRBV27 with TRBJ1-1; D not certain. This CDR3 comprises 12 residues. V shed 5 bases and J shed 6 bases, with 10 bases lying between them. Germline V gene data show CDR1 as MNHEY and CDR2 as SMNVEV (reference sequence). CDR3: CASSHRGAEAFF. CDR3 nucleotides: TGTGCCAGCAGTCATCGGGGAGCTGAAGCTTTCTTT.

The rearrangement joins TRBV19 to TRBJ2-4; D perhaps matches TRBD1 (6 bases). From germline, CDR1 is LNHDA and CDR2 SQIVND (reference sequence). The V gene lost 4 bases and the J gene lost 6 bases, with 16 bases spanning the gap. The CDR3 is made up of 15 amino acids. DNA for the CDR3: TGTGCCAGTAGTAAACCGGGACAAAACAGAAACATTCAGTACTTC. Translated, it gives CASSKPGQNRNIQYF.

The chain uses TRBV28 and TRBJ2-4; tentatively, D is TRBD2 (7 bases). The germline V and J ends were trimmed by 5 bases and 7 bases, with 12 bases remaining between them. The CDR3 is made up of 13 amino acids. Germline CDR1 MDHEN, CDR2 SYDVKM. The CDR3 region is CASSLGRGNIQYF. The CDR3, as DNA: TGTGCCAGCAGTCTGGGGAGGGGGAACATTCAGTACTTC.

The chain recombines TRBV5-3 with TRBJ1-6; D may be TRBD1 (5 bases). TRBV5-3 is an ORF; its function is uncertain. The CDR3 length is 21 residues. V shed 4 bases and J shed 5 bases, with 31 bases lying between them. The CDR3 loop is CARSAHHAANQGLSDNSPLHF. DNA for the CDR3: TGTGCCAGAAGCGCCCACCACGCAGCGAATCAGGGTTTATCGGATAATTCACCCCTCCACTTT.

Note on this clone: One end of the junction is discordant with germline, which a read error may explain. The chain recombines TRBV2 with TRBJ2-5; 7 bases are shared with TRBD2. CDR3 length equals 15 residues. Germline assignment: CDR1 SNHLY and CDR2 FYNNEI. For the CDR3, the DNA is TGTGCCAGCAGGGGAGATGGGGGGGTTCAAGGGACCCAGTACTTC. It is translated as CASRGDGGVQGTQYF.